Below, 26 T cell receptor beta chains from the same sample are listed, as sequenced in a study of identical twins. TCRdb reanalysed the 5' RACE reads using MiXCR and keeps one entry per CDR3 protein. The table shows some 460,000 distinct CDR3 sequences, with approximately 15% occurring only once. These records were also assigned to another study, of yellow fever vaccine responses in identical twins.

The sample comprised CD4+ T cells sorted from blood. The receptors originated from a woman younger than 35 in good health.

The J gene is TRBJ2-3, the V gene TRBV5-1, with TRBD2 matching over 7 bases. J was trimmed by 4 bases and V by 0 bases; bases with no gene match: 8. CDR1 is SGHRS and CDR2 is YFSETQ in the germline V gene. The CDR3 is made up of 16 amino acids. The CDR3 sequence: CASSLGRGDQADTQYF. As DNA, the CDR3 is TGCGCCAGCAGCTTGGGTCGGGGGGACCAGGCAGATACGCAGTATTTT.

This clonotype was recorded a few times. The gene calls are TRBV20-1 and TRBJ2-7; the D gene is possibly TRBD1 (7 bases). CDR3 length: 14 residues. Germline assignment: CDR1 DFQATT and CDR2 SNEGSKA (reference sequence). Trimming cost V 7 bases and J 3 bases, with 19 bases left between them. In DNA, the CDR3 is TGCAGTGGCAGTCAGGGGGGTAGGGGCTACGAGCAGTACTTC. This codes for CSGSQGGRGYEQYF.

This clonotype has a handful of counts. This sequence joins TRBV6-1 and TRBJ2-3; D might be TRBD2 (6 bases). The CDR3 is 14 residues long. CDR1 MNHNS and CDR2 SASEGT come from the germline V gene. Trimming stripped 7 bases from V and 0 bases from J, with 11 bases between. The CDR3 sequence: CASKTGVSTDTQYF. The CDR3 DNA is TGTGCCAGCAAGACGGGGGTAAGCACAGATACGCAGTATTTT.

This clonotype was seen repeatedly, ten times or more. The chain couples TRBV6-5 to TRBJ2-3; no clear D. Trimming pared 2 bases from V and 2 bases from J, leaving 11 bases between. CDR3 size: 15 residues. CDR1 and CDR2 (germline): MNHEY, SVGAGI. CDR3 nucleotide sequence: TGTGCCAGCAGTTACGCGAGCCTCGACACAGATACGCAGTATTTT. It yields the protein CASSYASLDTDTQYF.

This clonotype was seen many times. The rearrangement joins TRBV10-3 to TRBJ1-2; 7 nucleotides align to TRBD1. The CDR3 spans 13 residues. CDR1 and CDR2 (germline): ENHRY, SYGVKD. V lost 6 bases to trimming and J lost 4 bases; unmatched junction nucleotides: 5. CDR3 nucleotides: TGTGCCATCAGGGACAGGTTCGGCTATGGCTACACCTTC. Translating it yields CAIRDRFGYGYTF.

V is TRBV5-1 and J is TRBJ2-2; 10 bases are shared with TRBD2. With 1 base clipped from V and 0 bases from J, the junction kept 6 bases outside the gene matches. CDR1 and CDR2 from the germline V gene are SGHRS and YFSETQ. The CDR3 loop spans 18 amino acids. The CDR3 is CASSLRTSGGSNTGELFF. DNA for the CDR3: TGCGCCAGCAGCTTGCGGACTAGCGGTGGATCGAACACCGGGGAGCTGTTTTTT.

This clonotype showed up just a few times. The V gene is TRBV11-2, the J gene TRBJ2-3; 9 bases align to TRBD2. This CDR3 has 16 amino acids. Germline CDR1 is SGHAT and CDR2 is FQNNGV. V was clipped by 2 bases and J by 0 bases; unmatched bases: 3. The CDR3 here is CASSLSGRTSTDTQYF. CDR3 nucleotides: TGTGCCAGCAGCTTAAGCGGGAGGACCAGCACAGATACGCAGTATTTT.

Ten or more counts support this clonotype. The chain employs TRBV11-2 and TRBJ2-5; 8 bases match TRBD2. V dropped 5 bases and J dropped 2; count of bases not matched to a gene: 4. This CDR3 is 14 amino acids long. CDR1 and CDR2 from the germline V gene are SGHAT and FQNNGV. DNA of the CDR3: TGTGCCAGCAGCGCGGCGGGGGGTCAAGAGACCCAGTACTTC. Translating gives CASSAAGGQETQYF. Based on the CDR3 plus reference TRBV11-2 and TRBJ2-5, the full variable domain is EAGVAQSPRYKIIEKRQSVAFWCNPISGHATLYWYQQILGQGPKLLIQFQNNGVVDDSQLPKDRFSAERLKGVDSTLKIQPAKLEDSAVYLCASSAAGGQETQYFGPGTRLLVL.

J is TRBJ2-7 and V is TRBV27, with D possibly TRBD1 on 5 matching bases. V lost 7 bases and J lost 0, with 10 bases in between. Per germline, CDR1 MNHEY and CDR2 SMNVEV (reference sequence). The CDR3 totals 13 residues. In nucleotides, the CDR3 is TGTGCCAGCATGTCGACAGCCTCCTACGAGCAGTACTTC. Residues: CASMSTASYEQYF.

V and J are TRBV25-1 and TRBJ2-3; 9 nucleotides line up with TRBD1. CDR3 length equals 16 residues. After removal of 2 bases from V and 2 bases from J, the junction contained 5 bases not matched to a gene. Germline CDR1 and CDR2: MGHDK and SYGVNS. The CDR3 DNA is TGTGCCAGCAGTGAAGGACAGGGGATTTTCACAGATACGCAGTATTTT. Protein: CASSEGQGIFTDTQYF.

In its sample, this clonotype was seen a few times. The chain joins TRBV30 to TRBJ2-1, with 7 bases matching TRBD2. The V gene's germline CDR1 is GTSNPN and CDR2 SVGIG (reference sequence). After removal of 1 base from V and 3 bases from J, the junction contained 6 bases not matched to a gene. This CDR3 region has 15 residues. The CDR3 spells CAWSAASGNYNEQFF. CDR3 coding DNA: TGTGCCTGGAGTGCGGCTAGCGGAAACTACAATGAGCAGTTCTTC.

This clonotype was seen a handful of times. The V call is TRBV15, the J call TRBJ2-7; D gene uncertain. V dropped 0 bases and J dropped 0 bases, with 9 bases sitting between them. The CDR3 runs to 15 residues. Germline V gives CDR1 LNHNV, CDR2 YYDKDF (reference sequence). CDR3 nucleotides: TGTGCCACCAGCAGAGATTGGGATAGCTCCTACGAGCAGTACTTC. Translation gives CATSRDWDSSYEQYF.

The CDR3: CASSLAGGSTQYF. The CDR3 bases are TGTGCCAGCAGCTTAGCGGGAGGATCCACCCAGTACTTC. The rearrangement joins TRBV7-9 to TRBJ2-5; perhaps TRBD2 as D (6 bases). The germline V gene has CDR1 SEHNR and CDR2 FQNEAQ (reference sequence). V was trimmed by 0 bases and J by 8 bases, leaving 10 bases between them. The CDR3 is 13 residues long.

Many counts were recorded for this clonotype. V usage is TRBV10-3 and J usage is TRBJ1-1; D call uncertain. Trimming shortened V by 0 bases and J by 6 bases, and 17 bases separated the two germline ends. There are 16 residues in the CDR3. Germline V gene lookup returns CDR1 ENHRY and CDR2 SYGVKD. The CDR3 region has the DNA TGTGCCATCAGTGAGTCCCCAATAAGACGTAAGCCTGAAGCTTTCTTT. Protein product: CAISESPIRRKPEAFF.

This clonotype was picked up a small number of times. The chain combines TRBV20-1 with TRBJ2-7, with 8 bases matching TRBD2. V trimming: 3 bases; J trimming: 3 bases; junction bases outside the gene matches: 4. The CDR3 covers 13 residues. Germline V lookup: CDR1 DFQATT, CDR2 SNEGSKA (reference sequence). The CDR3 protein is CSASRGLGYEQYF. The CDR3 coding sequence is TGCAGTGCTAGCCGGGGACTAGGCTACGAGCAGTACTTC.

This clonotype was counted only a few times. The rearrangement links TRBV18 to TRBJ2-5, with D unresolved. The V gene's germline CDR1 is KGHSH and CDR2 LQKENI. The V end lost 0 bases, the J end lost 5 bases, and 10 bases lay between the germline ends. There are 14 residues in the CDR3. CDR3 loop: CASSPPMGYETQYF. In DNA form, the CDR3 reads TGTGCCAGCTCACCACCGATGGGTTACGAGACCCAGTACTTC.

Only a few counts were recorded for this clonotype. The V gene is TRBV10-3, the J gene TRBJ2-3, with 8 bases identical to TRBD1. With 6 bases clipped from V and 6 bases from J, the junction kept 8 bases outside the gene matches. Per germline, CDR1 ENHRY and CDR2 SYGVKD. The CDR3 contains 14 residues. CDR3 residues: CAIRGQDRSDTQYF. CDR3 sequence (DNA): TGTGCCATCAGGGGACAGGATCGTTCGGATACGCAGTATTTT.

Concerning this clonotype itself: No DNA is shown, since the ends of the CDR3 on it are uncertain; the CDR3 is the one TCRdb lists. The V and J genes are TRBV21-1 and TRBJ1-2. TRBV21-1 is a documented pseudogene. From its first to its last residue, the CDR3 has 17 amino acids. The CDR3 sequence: CATICRNGNYGYTFGFF.

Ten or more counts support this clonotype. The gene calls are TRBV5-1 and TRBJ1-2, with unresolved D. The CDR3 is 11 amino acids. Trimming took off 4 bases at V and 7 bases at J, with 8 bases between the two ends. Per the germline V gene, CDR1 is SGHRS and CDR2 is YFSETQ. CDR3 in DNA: TGCGCCAGCAGCCCTGGGAGTGGCTACACCTTC. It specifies CASSPGSGYTF.

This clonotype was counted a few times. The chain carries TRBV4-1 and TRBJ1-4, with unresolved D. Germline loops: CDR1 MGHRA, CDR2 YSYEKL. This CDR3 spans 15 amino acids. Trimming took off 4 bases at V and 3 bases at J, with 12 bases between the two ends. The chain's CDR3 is CASSLEGVPNEKLFF. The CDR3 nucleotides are TGCGCCAGCAGCCTGGAGGGCGTCCCTAATGAAAAACTGTTTTTT.

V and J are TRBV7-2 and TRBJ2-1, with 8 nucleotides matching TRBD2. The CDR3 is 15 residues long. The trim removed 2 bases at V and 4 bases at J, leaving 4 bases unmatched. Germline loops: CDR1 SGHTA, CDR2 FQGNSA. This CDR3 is CASSLSSGYYNEQFF. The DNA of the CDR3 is TGTGCCAGCAGCTTATCTAGCGGGTATTACAATGAGCAGTTCTTC.

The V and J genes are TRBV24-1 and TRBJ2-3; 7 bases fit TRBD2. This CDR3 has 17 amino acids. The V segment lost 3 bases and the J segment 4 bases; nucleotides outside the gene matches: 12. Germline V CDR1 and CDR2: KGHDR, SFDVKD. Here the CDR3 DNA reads TGTGCCACCAGTGATCCGACTCCCGCGGGAGTAGCAGATACGCAGTATTTT. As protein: CATSDPTPAGVADTQYF.

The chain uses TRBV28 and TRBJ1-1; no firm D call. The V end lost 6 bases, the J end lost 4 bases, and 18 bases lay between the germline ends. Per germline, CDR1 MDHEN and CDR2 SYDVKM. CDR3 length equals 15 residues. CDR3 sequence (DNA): TGTGCCAGCAGCCCCACCCAAGGGATGGGCACTGAAGCTTTCTTT. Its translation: CASSPTQGMGTEAFF.

CDR3 DNA sequence: TGCGCCAGCAGCCAAGGGACAGGGACTGGAAACACCATATATTTT. This sequence encodes CASSQGTGTGNTIYF. This chain connects TRBV5-1 to TRBJ1-3; 9 bases are a match to TRBD1. CDR1 SGHRS and CDR2 YFSETQ come from the germline V gene. This CDR3 spans 15 amino acids. Germline trimming cut 4 bases from V and 2 bases from J; bases unmatched to any gene: 4.

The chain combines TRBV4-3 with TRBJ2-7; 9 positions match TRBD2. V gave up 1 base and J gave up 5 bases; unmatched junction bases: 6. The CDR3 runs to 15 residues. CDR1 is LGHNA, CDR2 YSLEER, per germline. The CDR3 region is CASSQGVSGSDEQYF. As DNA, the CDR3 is TGCGCCAGCAGCCAAGGGGTTAGCGGGAGTGACGAGCAGTACTTC.

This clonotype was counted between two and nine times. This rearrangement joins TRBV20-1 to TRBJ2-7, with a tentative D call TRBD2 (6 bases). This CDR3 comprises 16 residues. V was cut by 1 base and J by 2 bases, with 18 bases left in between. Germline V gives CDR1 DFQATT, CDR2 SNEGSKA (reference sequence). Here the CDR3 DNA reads TGCAGTGCTAGAGCCGCCTCGGAGCGGGTTGCCTACGAGCAGTACTTC. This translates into CSARAASERVAYEQYF.